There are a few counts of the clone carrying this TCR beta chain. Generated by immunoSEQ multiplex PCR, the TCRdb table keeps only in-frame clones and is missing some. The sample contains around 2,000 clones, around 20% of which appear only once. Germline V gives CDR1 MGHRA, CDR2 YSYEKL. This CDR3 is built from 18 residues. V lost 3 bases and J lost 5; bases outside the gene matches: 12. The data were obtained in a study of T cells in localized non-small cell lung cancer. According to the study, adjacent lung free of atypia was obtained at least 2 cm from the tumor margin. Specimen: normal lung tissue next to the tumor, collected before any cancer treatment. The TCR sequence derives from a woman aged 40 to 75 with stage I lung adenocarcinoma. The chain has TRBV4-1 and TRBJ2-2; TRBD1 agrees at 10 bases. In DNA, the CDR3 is TGCGCCAGCAGCCAGGCCCTCAGGGGGACAGGGGATACCGGGGAGCTGTTTTTT. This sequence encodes CASSQALRGTGDTGELFF.